The rows below give T cell receptor beta chains drawn from one sample of a study of regulatory T cells in long-lasting Graves disease. Via MiXCR, TCRdb re-called the multiplex PCR reads, giving one row per CDR3 protein. The table shows approximately 490,000 distinct CDR3 sequences, with about a sixth occurring only once. These data are also associated with another study on T cells in Graves' hyperthyroidism and ophthalmopathy.

This specimen consisted of peripheral blood mononuclear cells (PBMCs), obtained at new diagnosis, from a patient treated with antithyroid drugs. These receptors were obtained from a man in his forties or fifties with Graves disease. The CDR3 runs from the conserved cysteine through the conserved F or W. A D gene is named only where the DNA matches it firmly. Clone size is shown for a subset of rows, as once, few, many or a class of expanded clone.

J gene,clone size,D gene,V gene,CDR3 DNA,CDR3 protein
TRBJ1-5,many,TRBD1,TRBV28,TGTGCCAGCAGTTTATCGGGACAGGCCAGGAGCAATCAGCCCCAGCATTTT,CASSLSGQARSNQPQHF
TRBJ2-7,many,TRBD1,TRBV10-2,TGCGCCAGCGCGGAACCGGGGACAGGGGGCTTATACGAGCAGTACTTC,CASAEPGTGGLYEQYF
TRBJ2-7,many,TRBD2,TRBV28,TGTGCCAGCAGTTTACTTAGCGGCGGGACTACCCCCTACGAGCAGTACTTC,CASSLLSGGTTPYEQYF
TRBJ2-1,NA,TRBD2,TRBV19,TGTGCCAGTAGTATAACTAGCGGGAGTCCGTCTGAGCAGTTCTTC,CASSITSGSPSEQFF
TRBJ2-7,many,NA,TRBV2,TGTGCCAGCAGTGCAACGAAAGTGGGTCGATCTATCTACGAGCAGTACTTC,CASSATKVGRSIYEQYF
TRBJ1-5,many,TRBD1,TRBV12-5,TGTGCTAGTGGTTTGGCAAAATCCCCGGGACAGGGGGCTCGGAACTTTAGCAATCAGCCCCAGCATTTT,CASGLAKSPGQGARNFSNQPQHF
TRBJ2-6,NA,NA,TRBV28,TGTGCCAGCAGAAAAAGGACAGCTGGGGCCAACGTCCTGACTTTC,CASRKRTAGANVLTF
TRBJ2-3,many,NA,TRBV7-3,TGTGCCAGCAGCCCCACCTGGCTAGCAGGAGATACGCAGTATTTT,CASSPTWLAGDTQYF
TRBJ2-5,NA,TRBD2,TRBV10-3,TGTGCCATCAGTCCGACTAGCGGGAGTGGGACCCAGTACTTC,CAISPTSGSGTQYF
TRBJ2-1,NA,NA,TRBV19,TGTGCCAGTAGTGTCAACCGGGACACGGGCAATGAGCAGTTCTTC,CASSVNRDTGNEQFF
TRBJ2-1,NA,NA,TRBV2,TGTGCCAGCAGGTGGCGGAGCTTTGGTGAGCAGTTCTTC,CASRWRSFGEQFF
TRBJ1-4,many,TRBD1,TRBV12-3/TRBV12-4,TGTGCCAGCAATGCTCCGGGACAGGGTCGGGAAAAACTGTTTTTT,CASNAPGQGREKLFF
TRBJ2-1,few,NA,TRBV29-1,TGCAGCGTTGAAGGAAGGGAGGGGGCCTACAATGAGCAGTTCTTC,CSVEGREGAYNEQFF
TRBJ2-2,NA,NA,TRBV7-9,TGTGCCAGCACCCCTTTCCCCGGGGAGCTGTTTTTT,CASTPFPGELFF
TRBJ1-6,few,NA,TRBV20-1,TGCAGTGCTAGGTCCAACTCAGAATATAATTCACCCCTCCACTTT,CSARSNSEYNSPLHF
TRBJ1-1,many,NA,TRBV20-1,TGCAGTGCAAAGGACCCGCGGACGGGGAACACTGAAGCTTTCTTT,CSAKDPRTGNTEAFF
TRBJ1-2,many,NA,TRBV30,TGTGCCTGGGGGGCAGGAGGCTACACCTTC,CAWGAGGYTF
TRBJ2-3,many,TRBD2,TRBV20-1,TGCAGTGCTAAGGCCCGCGGACTAGCTCTAGATACGCAGTATTTT,CSAKARGLALDTQYF
TRBJ1-1,NA,NA,TRBV6-1,TGTGCCAGCAATATTGGGGCACTTGAAGCTTTCTTT,CASNIGALEAFF
TRBJ2-3,many,TRBD2,TRBV6-1,TGTGCCAGCAACCTGAACGAGGGAGGGCCTGTAGATACGCAGTATTTT,CASNLNEGGPVDTQYF
TRBJ1-1,few,NA,TRBV6-1,TGTGCCAGCAGTAATCCGTCCTCTGGTAGCACTGAAGCTTTCTTT,CASSNPSSGSTEAFF
TRBJ1-1,NA,NA,TRBV19,TGTGCCAGTAGTCCCGGAGACGAAGCTTTCTTT,CASSPGDEAFF
TRBJ1-1,NA,NA,TRBV10-1,TGCGCCAGCAGTGACGGTCCTGAAGCTTTCTTT,CASSDGPEAFF
TRBJ2-4,NA,TRBD1,TRBV2,TGTGCCAGCAGTGAAGCAGGGGGCTCGGCCAAAAACATTCAGTACTTC,CASSEAGGSAKNIQYF
TRBJ2-7,many,TRBD1,TRBV5-6,TGTGCCAGCAGCTTGGATTTGACAGGGTCCGGCGAGCAGTACTTC,CASSLDLTGSGEQYF
TRBJ2-3,NA,NA,TRBV5-1,TGCGCCAGCAGCTTACACGTCACAGATACGCAGTATTTT,CASSLHVTDTQYF
TRBJ1-5,many,NA,TRBV29-1,TGCAGCGTTGCGGACGTAAATCAGCCCCAGCATTTT,CSVADVNQPQHF
TRBJ2-3,NA,NA,TRBV30,TGTGCCTGGGGACCCTACCCTAGCACAGATACGCAGTATTTT,CAWGPYPSTDTQYF
TRBJ1-4,few,NA,TRBV2,TGTGCCAGCAGGGGCGGGGATGAAAAACTGTTTTTT,CASRGGDEKLFF
TRBJ1-5,once,NA,TRBV4-1,TGCGCCAGCAGCCAAGACGCAGGTGCTAGCAATCAGCCCCAGCATTTT,CASSQDAGASNQPQHF
TRBJ2-1,many,NA,TRBV10-3,TGTGCCACCCGGGCAGTAGGTTCCTACAATGAGCAGTTCTTC,CATRAVGSYNEQFF
TRBJ2-5,NA,TRBD1,TRBV5-6,TGTGCCAGCAGCTGGGGGACAGGGGGCGTTTTGGAGACCCAGTACTTC,CASSWGTGGVLETQYF
TRBJ2-4,few,TRBD2,TRBV9,TGTGCCAGCAGCGCCGGACTAGCGACGGACATTCAGTACTTC,CASSAGLATDIQYF
TRBJ2-7,NA,NA,TRBV20-1,TGCAGTGCTAGAGGGTGGCTCGGTGGGGACTCCGATACGGGGCAGTACTTC,CSARGWLGGDSDTGQYF
TRBJ2-2,many,TRBD1,TRBV2,TGTGCCAGCACTGAGGGCAGGGACAGGCTAACCGGGGAGCTGTTTTTT,CASTEGRDRLTGELFF
TRBJ2-1,many,TRBD1,TRBV27,TGTGCCAGCAGTCTCTTTGGGACAGGGTACAATGAGCAGTTCTTC,CASSLFGTGYNEQFF
TRBJ1-6,few,NA,TRBV7-9,TGTGCCAGCAGCTTAGTACAGGGTGTAGCTTCACCCCTCCACTTT,CASSLVQGVASPLHF
TRBJ2-2,many,TRBD2,TRBV3-1,TGTGCCAGCAGCCAAGAAGGACTAGGAACCGGGGAGCTGTTTTTT,CASSQEGLGTGELFF
TRBJ2-3,NA,TRBD1,TRBV6-1,TGTGCCAGCAGTGAGGCAGGGACAGGGGTTGATACGCAGTATTTT,CASSEAGTGVDTQYF
TRBJ1-2,many,NA,TRBV28,TGTGCCAGCACTGGCCCTACTCGAGAAGGGGCCTATGGCTACACCTTC,CASTGPTREGAYGYTF
TRBJ1-1,many,TRBD1,TRBV7-2,TGTGCCAGCAGCGCGTACAGGGGGCAGGGCACTGAAGCTTTCTTT,CASSAYRGQGTEAFF
TRBJ2-3,many,NA,TRBV30,TGTGCCTGGAACCCTGGGGTAGCGACAGATACGCAGTATTTT,CAWNPGVATDTQYF
TRBJ2-7,few,NA,TRBV6-2/TRBV6-3,TGTGCCAGCAGTGAAGCGAGGACTCTCTACGAGCAGTACTTC,CASSEARTLYEQYF
TRBJ2-1,NA,NA,TRBV7-2,TGTGCCAGCAGCTCCCCCGGAGAGACCCAGTTCTTC,CASSSPGETQFF
TRBJ1-1,NA,TRBD1,TRBV5-1,TGCGCCAGCAGCCCGACAGGGGTCACTGAAGCTTTCTTT,CASSPTGVTEAFF
TRBJ2-7,few,NA,TRBV28,TGTGCCAGCAGTAAAAGGGCTGCCTACGAGCAGTACTTC,CASSKRAAYEQYF
TRBJ2-1,NA,TRBD1,TRBV11-2,TGTGCCAGCAGCACCGTGACAGGGCTAGGGAATGAGCAGTTCTTC,CASSTVTGLGNEQFF
TRBJ2-7,once,TRBD1,TRBV5-1,TGCGCCAGCAGCCGCCGGGACAGGGGCGGCGTTCAGTACTTC,CASSRRDRGGVQYF
TRBJ2-5,many,NA,TRBV20-1,TGCAGTGCTGGCGACCTGCGGGAGACCCAGTACTTC,CSAGDLRETQYF
TRBJ2-7,many,TRBD2,TRBV5-1,TGCGCCAGCAGGGCCGGGACTACGTACACTTACGAGCAGTACTTC,CASRAGTTYTYEQYF
TRBJ1-5,many,NA,TRBV12-3/TRBV12-4,TGTGCCAGCAGTTTAGCGGGCCGTCAGCCCCAGCATTTT,CASSLAGRQPQHF
TRBJ2-1,many,NA,TRBV24-1,TGTGCCACCAGTGATTCTGGGTCGGATACTTGCGATGAGCAGTTCTTC,CATSDSGSDTCDEQFF
TRBJ2-5,NA,TRBD2,TRBV20-1,TGCAGTGCAACCGGGACTAGCGGGATATTGCGAGAGACCCAGTACTTC,CSATGTSGILRETQYF
TRBJ2-1,many,TRBD2,TRBV20-1,TGCAGTGCTAGCTCTCTGGCGGGAGGGAGCTCCTACAATGAGCAGTTCTTC,CSASSLAGGSSYNEQFF
TRBJ1-2,NA,NA,TRBV24-1,TGTGCCACCAGTGCTTCCTGGACCCCTGAACGTGGCTACACCTTC,CATSASWTPERGYTF
TRBJ2-1,few,NA,TRBV2,TGTGCCACCAGTGATATCGGGCTCCCTTGGAATGAGCAGTTCTTC,CATSDIGLPWNEQFF
TRBJ2-2,few,NA,TRBV6-5,TGTGCCAGCAGTTATGTGAGCACCGGGGAGCTGTTTTTT,CASSYVSTGELFF
TRBJ2-7,many,NA,TRBV30,TGTGCCTGGAGCCCCGGGGGTCGCTCCTACGAGCAGTACTTC,CAWSPGGRSYEQYF
TRBJ1-5,few,NA,TRBV6-2/TRBV6-3,TGTGCCAGCAGTTACTCGGCCGATTTGAGGGGGGAGCCCCAGCATTTT,CASSYSADLRGEPQHF